Listed below are T cell receptor beta chains from one sample, sequenced in a study of T cells after posttransplantation cyclophosphamide. Data came from immunoSEQ multiplex PCR; TCRdb stores just in-frame clones and leaves some out. The repertoire consists of some 8,000 clones, with around 90% occurring once and the leading ten covering 1% to 1.5%. This sample comprised CD4+ T cells sorted from blood, obtained approximately 1,500 days after allogeneic stem cell transplant with posttransplant cyclophosphamide. These receptors all stem from a female patient aged 50-65 years who received an allogeneic stem cell transplant from a related donor, was CMV-positive, and had no GVHD. Certain T cells may be donor cells from the graft. Both conserved end residues are part of each CDR3. A D gene is named only where the DNA matches it firmly. Not every row has a clone size; where given, it reads once, few, many or a size class.

>TRBJ1-4|TRBV5-1|NA|NA
TGCGCCAGCAGCTTGACACAGCAGCCAACTAATGAAAAACTGTTTTTT
CASSLTQQPTNEKLFF
>TRBJ1-4|TRBV6-6|TRBD1|NA
TGTGCCAGCAGTTACTATGCGGGACAGGGGAGTGAAAAACTGTTTTTT
CASSYYAGQGSEKLFF
>TRBJ1-1|TRBV7-3|NA|NA
TGTGCCAGCAGTTCTTCACTTACAGGGGAAGCTTTCTTT
CASSSSLTGEAFF
>TRBJ2-7|TRBV5-6|NA|NA
TGTGCCAGCAGCTTGGGTAGAGGATTCGAGCAGTACTTC
CASSLGRGFEQYF
>TRBJ2-7|TRBV2|TRBD2|NA
TGTGCCGGAAGGACTAGCGGGAGTCTCGAGCAGTACTTC
CAGRTSGSLEQYF
>TRBJ2-2|TRBV16|TRBD1|NA
TGTGCCAGCTGCCGGGACAGGGTCACCGGGGAGCTGTTTTTT
CASCRDRVTGELFF
>TRBJ1-4|TRBV5-1|TRBD1|NA
TGCGCCAGCAGCCTGACAGGGGGAAAACTGTTTTTT
CASSLTGGKLFF
>TRBJ1-3|TRBV6-5|NA|few
TGTGCCAGCAGTTACCGGACAGCTGGAAACACCATATATTTT
CASSYRTAGNTIYF
>TRBJ2-7|TRBV7-3|TRBD2|NA
TGTGCCAGCAGCTTAAAGGCGGGAGGGCCCTACGAGCAGTACTTC
CASSLKAGGPYEQYF
>TRBJ2-1|TRBV2|NA|NA
TGTGCCAGCAGTGACGAGCGAGGCGCGCAGTTCTTC
CASSDERGAQFF
>TRBJ1-1|TRBV29-1|NA|NA
TGCAGCGTTGAAGTTACGGCAGGGAACACTGAAGCTTTCTTT
CSVEVTAGNTEAFF
>TRBJ1-5|TRBV6-1|TRBD1|once
TGTGCCAGCACCCTAGACAGGGACCCTCAGCCCCAGCATTTT
CASTLDRDPQPQHF
>TRBJ2-7|TRBV7-9|NA|NA
TGTGCCAGCAGCCTAGTGTTCGAGCAGTACTTC
CASSLVFEQYF
>TRBJ2-3|TRBV7-3|NA|NA
TGTGCCAGCAGCTTAAACTCCCAAATACTATCCACAGATACGCAGTATTTT
CASSLNSQILSTDTQYF
>TRBJ1-5|TRBV18|NA|NA
TGTGCCAGCTCACTGGAGGGCAGTCGCAATCAGCCCCAGCATTTT
CASSLEGSRNQPQHF
>TRBJ1-2|TRBV19|NA|NA
TGTGCCAGTAGTATACCGATACTAAACTATGGCTACACCTTC
CASSIPILNYGYTF
>TRBJ2-3|TRBV5-4|TRBD2|NA
TGTGCCAGCAGCTTGGTAGCGGGGGCTAGCACAGATACGCAGTATTTT
CASSLVAGASTDTQYF
>TRBJ1-2|TRBV2|NA|NA
TGTGCCAGCAAGCCCAACTATGGCTACACCTTC
CASKPNYGYTF
>TRBJ2-1|TRBV5-5|NA|NA
TGTGCCAGCAGCCCCTTGAATGAGCAGTTCTTC
CASSPLNEQFF
>TRBJ2-1|TRBV11-2|NA|NA
TGTGCCAGCAGCTCCGACAGGCACAATGAGCAGTTCTTC
CASSSDRHNEQFF
>TRBJ2-7|TRBV2|TRBD2|NA
TGTGCCAGCAGTGACGGGACTAGCGGGAAGCAGTACTTC
CASSDGTSGKQYF
>TRBJ2-3|TRBV5-1|TRBD1|NA
TGCGCCAGCAGCTTGTCCCGGACAGGTGTAGATACGCAGTATTTT
CASSLSRTGVDTQYF
>TRBJ2-1|TRBV10-3|NA|NA
TGTGCCATCAGTGACACGACTACAGAGTCCTACAATGAGCAGTTCTTC
CAISDTTTESYNEQFF
>TRBJ2-5|TRBV5-4|TRBD2|NA
TGTGCCAGCAGCTATCCGGGGGGGGGCGGAAAAGAGACCCAGTACTTC
CASSYPGGGGKETQYF
>TRBJ2-7|TRBV18|TRBD1|NA
TGTGCCAGCTCACAGGGACAGGGGGACTACGAGCAGTACTTC
CASSQGQGDYEQYF
>TRBJ2-7|TRBV6-5|TRBD1|NA
TGTGCCAGCAGTACGCCGATGACAGGGTACGAGCAGTACTTC
CASSTPMTGYEQYF
>TRBJ1-2|TRBV28|NA|NA
TGTGCCAGCAGCTCCGTAACAGGGAACTATGGCTACACCTTC
CASSSVTGNYGYTF
>TRBJ2-2|TRBV21-1|NA|NA
TGTGCCAGCAGCAACCTTCCTTGGGAGGGTGGACTAGTCGGAATCACCGGGGAGCTGTTTTTT
CASSNLPWEGGLVGITGELFF